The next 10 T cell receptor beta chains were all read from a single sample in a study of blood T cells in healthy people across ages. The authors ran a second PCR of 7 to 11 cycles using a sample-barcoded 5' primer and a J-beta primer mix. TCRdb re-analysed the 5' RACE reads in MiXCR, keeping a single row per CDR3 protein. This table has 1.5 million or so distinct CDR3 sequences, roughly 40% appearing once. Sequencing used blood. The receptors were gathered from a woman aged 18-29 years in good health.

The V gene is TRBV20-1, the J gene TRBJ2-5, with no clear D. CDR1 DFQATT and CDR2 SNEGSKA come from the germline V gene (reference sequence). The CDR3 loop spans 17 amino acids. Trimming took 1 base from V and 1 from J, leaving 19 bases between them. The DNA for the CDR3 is TGCAGTGCTAGAGTATCTGGCTTAACCACGACCCAAGAGACCCAGTACTTC. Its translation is CSARVSGLTTTQETQYF.

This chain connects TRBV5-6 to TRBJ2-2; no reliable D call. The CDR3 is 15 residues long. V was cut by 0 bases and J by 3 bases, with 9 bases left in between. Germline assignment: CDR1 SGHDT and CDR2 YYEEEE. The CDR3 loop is CASSLVSYDTGELFF. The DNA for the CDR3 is TGTGCCAGCAGCTTGGTTAGCTACGACACCGGGGAGCTGTTTTTT.

The CDR3 here is CASIRDIGYTF. The CDR3 coding sequence is TGTGCCAGCATTCGGGATATTGGCTACACCTTC. The genes are TRBV6-1 and TRBJ1-2; D ambiguous. The CDR3 totals 11 residues. The ends were cut back, 7 bases at V and 7 bases at J, with 10 bases in the middle. CDR1 and CDR2 (germline): MNHNS, SASEGT.

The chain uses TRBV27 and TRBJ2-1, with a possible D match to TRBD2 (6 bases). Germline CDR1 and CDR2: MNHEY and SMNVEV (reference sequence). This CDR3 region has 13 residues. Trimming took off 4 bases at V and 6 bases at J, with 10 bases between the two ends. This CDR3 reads CASSYGGPNEQFF. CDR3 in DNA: TGTGCCAGCAGTTATGGAGGGCCCAATGAGCAGTTCTTC.

CDR3 in amino acids: CASSEFNSGGNEQFF. The DNA of the CDR3 is TGTGCCAGCAGTGAATTCAACAGCGGGGGCAATGAGCAGTTCTTC. V and J are TRBV25-1 and TRBJ2-1; TRBD2 agrees at 8 bases. CDR3 length equals 15 residues. Germline V CDR1 and CDR2: MGHDK, SYGVNS. V lost 1 base and J lost 6; bases outside the gene matches: 5.

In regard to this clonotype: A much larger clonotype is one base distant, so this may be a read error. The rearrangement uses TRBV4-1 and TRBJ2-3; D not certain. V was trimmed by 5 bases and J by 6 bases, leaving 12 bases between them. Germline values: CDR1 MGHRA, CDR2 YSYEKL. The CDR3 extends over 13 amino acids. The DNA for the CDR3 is TGCGCCAGCAGCAAAGTGGAGCCGGATACGCAGTATTTT. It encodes CASSKVEPDTQYF.

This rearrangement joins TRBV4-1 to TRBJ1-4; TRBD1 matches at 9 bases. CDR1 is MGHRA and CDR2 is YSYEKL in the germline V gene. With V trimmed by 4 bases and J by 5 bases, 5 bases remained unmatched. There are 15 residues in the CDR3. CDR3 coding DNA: TGCGCCAGCAGCCGGGTCGGGACAGGGAATGAAAAACTGTTTTTT. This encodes CASSRVGTGNEKLFF.

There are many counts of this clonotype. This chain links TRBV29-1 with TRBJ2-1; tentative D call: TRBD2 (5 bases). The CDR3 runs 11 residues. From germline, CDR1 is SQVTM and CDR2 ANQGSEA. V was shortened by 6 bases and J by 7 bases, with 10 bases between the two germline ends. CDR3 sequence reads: CSVTRGNEQFF. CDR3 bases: TGCAGCGTCACACGGGGTAATGAGCAGTTCTTC.

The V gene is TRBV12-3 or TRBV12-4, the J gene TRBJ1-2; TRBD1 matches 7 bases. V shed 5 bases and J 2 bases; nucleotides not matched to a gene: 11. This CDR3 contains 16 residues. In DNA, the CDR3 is TGTGCCAGCAGTGTGGACAGGATAGCGGTAAACTATGGCTACACCTTC. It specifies CASSVDRIAVNYGYTF.

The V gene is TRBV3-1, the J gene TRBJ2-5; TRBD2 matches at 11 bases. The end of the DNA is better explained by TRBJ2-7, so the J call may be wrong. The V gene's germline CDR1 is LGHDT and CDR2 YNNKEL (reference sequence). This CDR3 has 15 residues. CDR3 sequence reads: CASSRQLAGEYEQYF. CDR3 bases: TGTGCCAGCAGCCGCCAACTAGCGGGAGAGTACGAGCAGTACTTC.